This T cell receptor (beta chain) stems from a study of long-term antiretroviral therapy in people with HIV. General study findings and limits: Pre-ART clonal expansions dominated every time point's repertoire. Diversity rose after ART but stayed below transplant donor controls.

Each donor provided at least one pre-ART PBMC sample and at least two post-ART PBMC samples. Treatment locations for all participants with HIV were in the United States. The CDR3 contains 15 residues. Germline assignment: CDR1 MNHEY and CDR2 SMNVEV (reference sequence). V shed 2 bases and J 7 bases; nucleotides not matched to a gene: 6. Running of the v3.0 immunoSEQ assay took place at survey level. The method was immunoSEQ multiplex PCR; TCRdb's version includes in-frame clones alone and lacks a portion of them. Here the sample spans 35,000 or so clones, approximately 85% being singletons. This clone was found once. Antigen: not known.

The material was unsorted PBMCs, obtained 2.2 years after starting antiretroviral therapy. The TCR comes from a man between 18 and 35 years old with HIV. The rearrangement uses TRBV27 and TRBJ2-1; the match to TRBD2 covers 9 bases. This CDR3 is CASSLAGGLGNEQFF. DNA for the CDR3: TGTGCCAGCAGTTTAGCGGGAGGGCTCGGTAATGAGCAGTTCTTC.